One sample yielded the 27 T cell receptor beta chains listed below, sequenced in a study of spatial heterogeneity in lung cancer. TCRdb analysed the 5' RACE reads with MiXCR anew, one entry per CDR3 protein. The table records 40,000 to 50,000 distinct CDR3 sequences, 10% to 13% of them present only once. Time point specified: blood at routine non-recurrence follow-up after resection. The sample in question was PBMCs, obtained at follow-up. The source of these receptors is a female donor with early-stage non-small cell lung cancer.

This clonotype was detected only a few times. The rearrangement uses TRBV6-5 and TRBJ2-7, with 11 bases aligning to TRBD2. Germline V gene lookup returns CDR1 MNHEY and CDR2 SVGAGI. Trimming at V came to 7 bases and at J to 4 bases, leaving 6 bases not matched to a gene. CDR3 length: 14 residues. DNA of the CDR3: TGTGCCAGCAAAATAGCGGGGGGGCTGTACGAGCAGTACTTC. It specifies CASKIAGGLYEQYF.

This clonotype was observed a few times. One junction end disagrees with the germline gene, perhaps due to a read error. The rearrangement links TRBV7-2 to TRBJ2-2; 10 nucleotides match TRBD2. This CDR3 has 17 amino acids. The V gene's germline CDR1 is SGHTA and CDR2 FQGNSA. In DNA, the CDR3 is TGTGCCAGCAGCGTAGCGGGGGGCCCCGCGAACACCGGGGAGCTGTTTTTT. Protein product: CASSVAGGPANTGELFF.

This clonotype was observed many times. V and J are TRBV24-1 and TRBJ2-5; D is possibly TRBD2 (6 bases). Germline assignment: CDR1 KGHDR and CDR2 SFDVKD. The CDR3 extends over 14 amino acids. The ends were cut back, 12 bases at V and 1 base at J, with 17 bases in the middle. CDR3 protein: CASSPAGTQETQYF. Here the CDR3 DNA reads TGTGCCTCTAGCCCGGCGGGGACCCAAGAGACCCAGTACTTC.

This clonotype was picked up a small number of times. The V and J genes are TRBV12-5 and TRBJ2-1; D gene ambiguous. The germline gives CDR1 LGHNT, CDR2 FRNRAP. The germline V and J ends were trimmed by 0 bases and 4 bases, with 7 bases remaining between them. The CDR3 is 14 amino acids. CDR3 sequence reads: CASGLVAGYNEQFF. CDR3 DNA: TGTGCTAGTGGTTTGGTAGCAGGTTACAATGAGCAGTTCTTC.

The gene calls are TRBV29-1 and TRBJ2-1, with D uncertain. The germline CDR1 and CDR2 sequences are SQVTM and ANQGSEA. The CDR3 has 14 residues. The V end lost 3 bases, the J end lost 6 bases, and 15 bases lay between the germline ends. CDR3 bases: TGCAGCGTTGACTCGACTGCGGTGGTCAATGAGCAGTTCTTC. This gives the protein CSVDSTAVVNEQFF.

This clonotype has ten or more counts. This sequence joins TRBV18 and TRBJ1-1; unclear D gene. The V gene's germline CDR1 is KGHSH and CDR2 LQKENI. This CDR3 contains 16 residues. Trimming removed 3 bases from V and 2 bases from J, with 16 bases in between. Here the CDR3 DNA reads TGTGCCAGCTCACCCTGGGTAGCCCCCCGAAACACTGAAGCTTTCTTT. Translation gives CASSPWVAPRNTEAFF.

The table lists this clonotype with many counts. The chain uses TRBV4-1 and TRBJ2-1; D may be TRBD1 (6 bases). CDR1 is MGHRA, CDR2 YSYEKL, per germline. The CDR3 extends over 17 amino acids. Trimming took 3 bases from V and 0 from J, leaving 15 bases between them. CDR3 DNA sequence: TGCGCCAGCAGCCATGACCACAGGGATAGCTCCTACAATGAGCAGTTCTTC. It translates to CASSHDHRDSSYNEQFF.

In this sample, this clonotype turned up a few times. The V and J genes are TRBV5-1 and TRBJ2-3; D is ambiguous. This CDR3 region has 13 residues. V was shortened by 3 bases and J by 5 bases, with 10 bases between the two germline ends. Germline CDR1 and CDR2: SGHRS and YFSETQ. CDR3 amino acids: CASSWRIIDTQYF. The CDR3 DNA reads TGCGCCAGCAGCTGGCGGATTATAGATACGCAGTATTTT.

The chain combines TRBV29-1 with TRBJ2-5, with 7 bases matching TRBD1. The CDR3 loop spans 15 amino acids. The germline CDR1 and CDR2 sequences are SQVTM and ANQGSEA. J lost 4 bases, V lost 3 bases, and 11 bases had no gene match. In DNA, the CDR3 is TGCAGCGTTGACATGGGGCAGGGGGTAGGAGAGACCCAGTACTTC. The encoded protein is CSVDMGQGVGETQYF. The full variable domain, its missing parts supplied by reference TRBV29-1 and TRBJ2-5, is SAVISQKPSRDICQRGTSLTIQCQVDSQVTMMFWYRQQPGQSLTLIATANQGSEATYESGFVIDKFPISRPNLTFSTLTVSNMSPEDSSIYLCSVDMGQGVGETQYFGPGTRLLVL.

The chain recombines TRBV18 with TRBJ2-1; TRBD1 matches 8 bases. V lost 6 bases to trimming and J lost 6 bases; unmatched junction nucleotides: 7. CDR3 length: 14 amino acids. Germline V lookup: CDR1 KGHSH, CDR2 LQKENI. The CDR3 DNA reads as TGTGCCAGCTCTTTCGGACAGGGTGGCAATGAGCAGTTCTTC. This encodes CASSFGQGGNEQFF.

This clonotype was found a few times. The rearrangement joins TRBV7-3 to TRBJ2-2; D not certain. The V end lost 5 bases, the J end lost 4 bases, and 11 bases lay between the germline ends. This CDR3 region has 14 residues. CDR1 and CDR2 from the germline V gene are SGHTA and FQGTGA. The CDR3 region has the DNA TGTGCCAGCAGCCCAGGTGGAAGCACCGGGGAGCTGTTTTTT. Its translation: CASSPGGSTGELFF. The full variable domain, rest sourced from reference TRBV7-3 and TRBJ2-2, is GAGVSQTPSNKVTEKGKYVELRCDPISGHTALYWYRQSLGQGPEFLIYFQGTGAADDSGLPNDRFFAVRPEGSVSTLKIQRTERGDSAVYLCASSPGGSTGELFFGEGSRLTVL.

Regarding this clonotype: A read error is possible here, since a much larger clone lies one base away. This rearrangement joins TRBV11-2 to TRBJ1-6; the D gene is possibly TRBD1 (5 bases). CDR3 length: 16 residues. Germline lookup yields CDR1 SGHAT and CDR2 FQNNGV. CDR3 bases: TGTGCCAGCAGCCGGGACCGGGGACTCTATAATTCACCCCTCCCCTTT. It is translated as CASSRDRGLYNSPLPF.

The chain combines TRBV20-1 with TRBJ1-6; no clear D. Germline values: CDR1 DFQATT, CDR2 SNEGSKA (reference sequence). The CDR3 is 14 residues long. Trimming removed 3 bases at V and 0 bases at J, with 6 bases between. The CDR3 reads CSARGSSYNSPLHF. The CDR3 bases are TGCAGTGCTAGGGGGAGCTCCTATAATTCACCCCTCCACTTT.

The genes are TRBV3-1 and TRBJ2-7, with TRBD2 matching over 8 bases. The junction had 5 bases not matched to a gene; V was cut back by 0 bases and J by 4 bases. CDR1 LGHDT and CDR2 YNNKEL come from the germline V gene (reference sequence). The CDR3 length is 15 residues. The CDR3 nucleotides are TGTGCCAGCAGCCAAGAGCCGCGGGGGGCTTACGAGCAGTACTTC. Encoded protein: CASSQEPRGAYEQYF.

This clonotype was observed a handful of times. This sequence joins TRBV12-3 or TRBV12-4 and TRBJ1-1; D ambiguous. This CDR3 is 12 amino acids long. Trimming stripped 6 bases from V and 4 bases from J, with 9 bases between. The CDR3 region is CASSPRGTEAFF. CDR3 coding DNA: TGTGCCAGCAGCCCTCGGGGCACTGAAGCTTTCTTT.

This clonotype is judged medium-sized. The rearrangement links TRBV28 to TRBJ2-7, with unresolved D. Germline CDR1 is MDHEN and CDR2 is SYDVKM. The V gene lost 3 bases and the J gene lost 3 bases, with 6 bases spanning the gap. This CDR3 comprises 12 residues. The CDR3 DNA follows: TGTGCCAGCAGTTTCCAGAACTACGAGCAGTACTTC. It encodes CASSFQNYEQYF.

The chain employs TRBV12-3 or TRBV12-4 and TRBJ1-5; D is unclear. There are 17 residues in the CDR3. The germline V and J ends were trimmed by 5 bases and 2 bases, with 19 bases remaining between them. CDR3 DNA sequence: TGTGCCAGCAGTATGCGGACGGGTTCAAGGGGCAATCAGCCCCAGCATTTT. Translation: CASSMRTGSRGNQPQHF.

The sample holds a few counts of this clonotype. The rearrangement uses TRBV4-1 and TRBJ2-3; D not resolved. V was trimmed by 4 bases and J by 9 bases, leaving 17 bases between them. The CDR3 consists of 14 residues. Germline V gene data show CDR1 as MGHRA and CDR2 as YSYEKL. This CDR3 reads CASSPGPGENTQYF. DNA for the CDR3: TGCGCCAGCAGCCCAGGCCCAGGAGAGAACACGCAGTATTTT.

The J gene is TRBJ2-1, the V gene TRBV9; 9 bases fit TRBD2. Germline CDR1 reads SGDLS; CDR2 reads YYNGEE. The CDR3 contains 15 residues. Unmatched junction bases numbered 2, after V lost 0 bases and J lost 4 bases. The CDR3 is CASSVGLAAYNEQFF. The CDR3 nucleotides are TGTGCCAGCAGCGTAGGACTAGCGGCGTACAATGAGCAGTTCTTC.

This clonotype has a count of ten or more. The gene calls are TRBV2 and TRBJ1-1, with D possibly being TRBD1 (6 bases). From germline, CDR1 is SNHLY and CDR2 FYNNEI. This CDR3 contains 14 residues. The ends were cut back, 8 bases at V and 3 bases at J, with 16 bases in the middle. The DNA of the CDR3 is TGTGCCAGCCGAACTAACAGGGATTACACTGAAGCTTTCTTT. Translated, it gives CASRTNRDYTEAFF.

The chain employs TRBV3-1 and TRBJ2-7, with D unclear. Germline V gives CDR1 LGHDT, CDR2 YNNKEL (reference sequence). V was clipped by 1 base and J by 5 bases, with 9 bases between them. This CDR3 comprises 13 residues. In DNA, the CDR3 is TGTGCCAGCAGCCAAGGAGTATATAACGAGCAGTACTTC. Translated, it gives CASSQGVYNEQYF.

About this clonotype: The junction does not match germline at one end; this may be a read error. The CDR3 protein is CAGRKTSGGGTDTQYF. The CDR3 DNA is TGTGCCGGCAGGAAGACTAGCGGGGGTGGCACAGATACGCAGTATTTT. V gene TRBV2 combines with J gene TRBJ2-3, with 12 positions matching TRBD2. The germline V gene encodes CDR1 SNHLY and CDR2 FYNNEI. The length of the CDR3 is 16 residues. The full variable domain, rest sourced from reference TRBV2 and TRBJ2-3, is EPEVTQTPSHQVTQMGQEVILRCVPISNHLYFYWYRQILGQKVEFLVSFYNNEISEKSEIFDDQFSVERPDGSNFTLKIRSTKLEDSAMYFCAGRKTSGGGTDTQYFGPGTRLTVL.

The genes are TRBV7-9 and TRBJ1-4; D is uncertain. Germline loops: CDR1 SEHNR, CDR2 FQNEAQ (reference sequence). Trimming cost V 5 bases and J 5 bases, with 9 bases left between them. This CDR3 spans 13 amino acids. Written as DNA, the CDR3 is TGTGCCAGCAGCGCCGGAGTCAATGAAAAACTGTTTTTT. Amino acids: CASSAGVNEKLFF. The entire variable domain, with the rest obtained from reference TRBV7-9 and TRBJ1-4, is as follows: DTGVSQNPRHKITKRGQNVTFRCDPISEHNRLYWYRQTLGQGPEFLTYFQNEAQLEKSRLLSDRFSAERPKGSFSTLEIQRTEQGDSAMYLCASSAGVNEKLFFGSGTQLSVL.

This clonotype has a handful of counts. The gene calls are TRBV12-3 or TRBV12-4 and TRBJ1-4; D is unclear. V shed 5 bases and J shed 6 bases, with 7 bases lying between them. The CDR3 is 12 amino acids. The CDR3 coding sequence is TGTGCCAGCAGTCCCTTTCATGAAAAACTGTTTTTT. It encodes CASSPFHEKLFF.

This clonotype has a count of ten or more. The J gene is TRBJ1-2, the V gene TRBV12-5, with a weak D call TRBD1 (6 bases). The CDR3 runs to 14 residues. From germline, CDR1 is LGHNT and CDR2 FRNRAP. The V end was cut by 4 bases, the J end by 5 bases, with 14 bases between. As DNA, the CDR3 is TGTGCTAGTGGTTCCGACTCAGGGGATTATGGCTACACCTTC. Its protein is CASGSDSGDYGYTF.

This clonotype has only a few counts. The chain employs TRBV2 and TRBJ2-7; D perhaps matches TRBD1 (6 bases). This CDR3 region has 15 residues. Germline CDR1 SNHLY, CDR2 FYNNEI. V was pared by 6 bases and J by 6 bases, with 21 bases between. The CDR3 loop is CASSRPTGSGSEQYF. The CDR3 DNA is TGTGCCAGCAGCCGCCCGACAGGATCTGGGAGCGAGCAGTACTTC.

This rearrangement joins TRBV18 to TRBJ2-7; weak D call: TRBD2 (5 bases). The V gene's germline CDR1 is KGHSH and CDR2 LQKENI. V lost 2 bases and J 2 bases, leaving 10 bases between the germline ends. The CDR3 has 14 residues. The CDR3 DNA reads as TGTGCCAGCTCACCAGGACTCCTCGCCTACGAGCAGTACTTC. It codes for CASSPGLLAYEQYF.